The 25 T cell receptor beta chains reported below all come from one sample, sequenced in a study of shared clonotypes between healthy human individuals. Generated by immunoSEQ multiplex PCR, the TCRdb table keeps only in-frame clones and is missing some. The sample has approximately 1.5 million clones; around 98.5% are singletons. The sequencing input was naive CD4+ T cells sorted from blood. Subset given: CD45RA+ positively selected. These receptors came from a man under 40 in good health.

V and J are TRBV14 and TRBJ2-7; either TRBD1 or TRBD2 may fit D (5 bases each). CDR3 size: 19 residues. V lost 0 bases and J 2 bases, leaving 23 bases between the germline ends. CDR1 and CDR2 (germline): SGHDN, FVKESK. CDR3 sequence: CASSQDYYFVTGRTYEQYF. The CDR3 DNA reads TGTGCCAGCAGCCAAGACTATTACTTCGTAACGGGACGCACCTACGAGCAGTACTTC.

V is TRBV18 and J is TRBJ2-2; TRBD1 matches at 7 bases. This CDR3 spans 15 amino acids. CDR1 and CDR2 from the germline V gene are KGHSH and LQKENI. V lost 4 bases, J lost 2 bases, and 4 bases stayed unmatched. CDR3 protein: CASSQGQSNTGELFF. The CDR3 nucleotides are TGTGCCAGCTCACAGGGACAGTCAAACACCGGGGAGCTGTTTTTT.

This sequence joins TRBV18 and TRBJ1-1, with D hard to call. Deletions cut 5 bases from V and 0 bases from J, with 4 bases between. The CDR3 runs 12 residues. Per germline, CDR1 KGHSH and CDR2 LQKENI. The CDR3 DNA is TGTGCCAGCTCAGAGTTGAACACTGAAGCTTTCTTT. Amino acids: CASSELNTEAFF.

The chain uses TRBV4-3 and TRBJ2-3, with D possibly being TRBD1 (5 bases). There are 16 residues in the CDR3. Germline CDR1 is LGHNA and CDR2 is YSLEER. Trimming pared 1 base from V and 5 bases from J, leaving 16 bases between. The CDR3 DNA is TGCGCCAGCAGCCAAGGTTCCGGCCAAAGGGGAGATACGCAGTATTTT. It is translated as CASSQGSGQRGDTQYF.

V usage is TRBV5-5 and J usage is TRBJ2-3, with D perhaps matching TRBD2 (6 bases). V lost 4 bases and J 0 bases, leaving 9 bases between the germline ends. This CDR3 comprises 14 residues. CDR1 SGHKS and CDR2 YYEKEE come from the germline V gene (reference sequence). CDR3 region: CASSAGFSTDTQYF. The CDR3 coding sequence is TGTGCCAGCAGCGCGGGATTCAGCACAGATACGCAGTATTTT.

About this clone: The same CDR3 is also encoded by other DNA sequences in this sample. The chain employs TRBV4-3 and TRBJ2-1, with D maybe TRBD2 (5 bases). Germline V gives CDR1 LGHNA, CDR2 YSLEER. There are 15 residues in the CDR3. Trimming took 1 base from V and 1 from J, leaving 8 bases between them. The CDR3 DNA reads as TGCGCCAGCAGCCAAGCGGGGAGTTCCTACAATGAGCAGTTCTTC. As protein: CASSQAGSSYNEQFF.

The rearrangement links TRBV9 to TRBJ2-3; D is perhaps TRBD1 or TRBD2 (6 bases each). The CDR3 is 15 residues long. V was pared by 0 bases and J by 4 bases, with 12 bases between. The germline V gene encodes CDR1 SGDLS and CDR2 YYNGEE. This CDR3 reads CASSVGGAFADTQYF. Here the CDR3 DNA reads TGTGCCAGCAGCGTAGGGGGGGCTTTTGCAGATACGCAGTATTTT.

This sequence joins TRBV11-2 and TRBJ1-1; D may be TRBD1 (6 bases). There are 15 residues in the CDR3. The ends were cut back, 1 base at V and 5 bases at J, with 14 bases in the middle. Germline lookup yields CDR1 SGHAT and CDR2 FQNNGV. The DNA for the CDR3 is TGTGCCAGCAGCTTAGTGGGCAGGGGCGCAACTGAAGCTTTCTTT. Protein: CASSLVGRGATEAFF.

V and J are TRBV18 and TRBJ1-5, with D maybe TRBD1 (6 bases). Germline V CDR1 and CDR2: KGHSH, LQKENI. Trimming stripped 3 bases from V and 7 bases from J, with 19 bases between. This CDR3 has 16 amino acids. This CDR3 is CASSPVQHPGVQPQHF. The CDR3 nucleotides read TGTGCCAGCTCACCCGTACAACACCCAGGGGTCCAGCCCCAGCATTTT.

The table lists this clone with a count of one. The genes are TRBV4-1 and TRBJ2-5; D is possibly TRBD1 or TRBD2 (5 bases each). Trimming left V 3 bases short and J 5 bases short, with 10 bases between. Per the germline V gene, CDR1 is MGHRA and CDR2 is YSYEKL. The CDR3 covers 13 residues. The CDR3 DNA reads as TGCGCCAGCAGCCAGCTTGAGGGGGAGACCCAGTACTTC. It encodes CASSQLEGETQYF.

The genes are TRBV2 and TRBJ1-2; the D is unclear. The CDR3 contains 13 residues. The germline V gene has CDR1 SNHLY and CDR2 FYNNEI. The V and J ends lost 2 bases and 4 bases respectively, with 8 bases between them. The CDR3: CASSESGGYGYTF. Here the CDR3 DNA reads TGTGCCAGCAGTGAATCCGGTGGCTATGGCTACACCTTC.

The V and J genes are TRBV6-5 and TRBJ2-7; TRBD1 is a possible D gene (6 bases). Germline CDR1 reads MNHEY; CDR2 reads SVGAGI. This CDR3 has 13 amino acids. The V gene lost 4 bases and the J gene lost 5 bases, with 12 bases spanning the gap. The CDR3 DNA reads TGTGCCAGCAGTTCCTACAGGGTCCACGAGCAGTACTTC. Translated, it gives CASSSYRVHEQYF.

The chain recombines TRBV5-1 with TRBJ2-7; tentative D call: TRBD1 (6 bases). CDR1 is SGHRS and CDR2 is YFSETQ in the germline V gene. The length of the CDR3 is 15 residues. Trimming stripped 6 bases from V and 0 bases from J, with 16 bases between. The CDR3 coding sequence is TGCGCCAGCACCCAAACCTCAGGGGTCTCCTACGAGCAGTACTTC. This encodes CASTQTSGVSYEQYF.

The chain carries TRBV19 and TRBJ2-5; 10 positions agree with TRBD1. Germline V gene data show CDR1 as LNHDA and CDR2 as SQIVND (reference sequence). This CDR3 is 15 amino acids long. V shed 6 bases and J 7 bases; nucleotides not matched to a gene: 11. CDR3 nucleotides: TGTGCCAGTAGACCCCGGGACAGGGGCGTCGGGACCCAGTACTTC. It specifies CASRPRDRGVGTQYF.

This chain links TRBV6-1 with TRBJ2-2, with TRBD2 as a possible D gene (5 bases). Germline CDR1 is MNHNS and CDR2 is SASEGT. V lost 6 bases, J lost 5 bases, and 7 bases lay in between. The CDR3 extends over 12 amino acids. CDR3 sequence reads: CASSRGTGELFF. CDR3 DNA sequence: TGTGCCAGCAGCCGAGGGACCGGGGAGCTGTTTTTT.

This clone was recorded once. V and J are TRBV19 and TRBJ2-2, with 9 bases identical to TRBD2. Germline V gene lookup returns CDR1 LNHDA and CDR2 SQIVND (reference sequence). V lost 1 base to trimming and J lost 1 base; unmatched junction nucleotides: 4. The CDR3 runs 17 residues. The CDR3 nucleotides read TGTGCCAGTAGTATAGTTAGCGGGGGAAGGAACACCGGGGAGCTGTTTTTT. It translates to CASSIVSGGRNTGELFF. Variable domain in full (rest from reference TRBV19 and TRBJ2-2): DGGITQSPKYLFRKEGQNVTLSCEQNLNHDAMYWYRQDPGQGLRLIYYSQIVNDFQKGDIAEGYSVSREKKESFPLTVTSAQKNPTAFYLCASSIVSGGRNTGELFFGEGSRLTVL.

CDR3 coding DNA: TGTGCCAGCAGTTTACCAAAGGGCTCCTACGAGCAGTACTTC. Translating it yields CASSLPKGSYEQYF. This chain uses TRBV28 with TRBJ2-7; D is undetermined. The ends were cut back, 2 bases at V and 0 bases at J, with 8 bases in the middle. The germline CDR1 and CDR2 sequences are MDHEN and SYDVKM. The CDR3 runs 14 residues.

This chain connects TRBV25-1 to TRBJ2-1, with 8 positions matching TRBD2. Germline lookup yields CDR1 MGHDK and CDR2 SYGVNS. This CDR3 has 15 amino acids. V dropped 8 bases and J dropped 0; count of bases not matched to a gene: 6. The CDR3 spells CASQNRGGSYNEQFF. CDR3 DNA: TGTGCCAGCCAGAATCGGGGGGGCTCCTACAATGAGCAGTTCTTC.

As for this clone: A junction boundary mismatches the germline segment, possibly from a read error. J is TRBJ2-4 and V is TRBV4-3, with 8 bases aligning to TRBD2. The germline V gene encodes CDR1 LGHNA and CDR2 YSLEER. CDR3 length: 14 amino acids. The CDR3: CASSHPTGGGLALF. DNA for the CDR3: TGCGCCAGCAGCCATCCCACCGGGGGCGGACTAGCCCTCTTC.

Regarding this clone: The sample contains more than one DNA sequence encoding this CDR3. The chain couples TRBV28 to TRBJ1-5, with D hard to call. Germline values: CDR1 MDHEN, CDR2 SYDVKM. Trimming left V 6 bases short and J 7 bases short, with 13 bases between. This CDR3 is 13 amino acids long. The CDR3 sequence: CASSFVGGQPQHF. In nucleotides, the CDR3 is TGTGCCAGCAGCTTTGTCGGTGGGCAGCCCCAGCATTTT.

J is TRBJ2-2 and V is TRBV19; perhaps TRBD2 as D (5 bases). The germline gives CDR1 LNHDA, CDR2 SQIVND (reference sequence). The V end lost 3 bases, the J end lost 0 bases, and 14 bases lay between the germline ends. CDR3 length: 17 amino acids. Written as DNA, the CDR3 is TGTGCCAGTAGTATCGACCAAGGGAGTACGAACACCGGGGAGCTGTTTTTT. Its translation: CASSIDQGSTNTGELFF.

The J gene is TRBJ2-7, the V gene TRBV5-1; 8 positions match TRBD2. The germline CDR1 and CDR2 sequences are SGHRS and YFSETQ. This CDR3 region has 16 residues. V was clipped by 1 base and J by 4 bases; unmatched bases: 10. The CDR3 loop reads CASSLIAGGVGYEQYF. Here the CDR3 DNA reads TGCGCCAGCAGCTTGATTGCCGGGGGGGTCGGTTACGAGCAGTACTTC.

This chain links TRBV28 with TRBJ1-5; TRBD1 is a possible D gene (5 bases). Looked up from germline, CDR1 is MDHEN and CDR2 is SYDVKM. The CDR3 extends over 16 amino acids. V lost 4 bases to trimming and J lost 10 bases, with 23 bases between them. CDR3 sequence reads: CASSSSLHTGRNPQHF. The CDR3, as DNA: TGTGCCAGCAGTTCATCCCTCCACACAGGTCGGAATCCCCAGCATTTT. The whole variable domain, filled in from reference TRBV28 and TRBJ1-5, reads DVKVTQSSRYLVKRTGEKVFLECVQDMDHENMFWYRQDPGLGLRLIYFSYDVKMKEKGDIPEGYSVSREKKERFSLILESASTNQTSMYLCASSSSLHTGRNPQHFGDGTRLSIL.

On this clone: Germline and junction disagree at one end, which may indicate a read error. This chain connects TRBV7-9 to TRBJ2-7; D might be TRBD1 (6 bases). The V gene's germline CDR1 is SEHNR and CDR2 FQNEAQ (reference sequence). The CDR3 has 10 amino acids. The CDR3 loop is CASSPLEGVF. For the CDR3, the DNA is TGTGCCAGCAGCCCCCTCGAGGGGGTGTTC. The full variable domain, completed using reference TRBV7-9 and TRBJ2-7, is DTGVSQNPRHKITKRGQNVTFRCDPISEHNRLYWYRQTLGQGPEFLTYFQNEAQLEKSRLLSDRFSAERPKGSFSTLEIQRTEQGDSAMYLCASSPLEGVFGPGTRLTVT.

The rearrangement uses TRBV9 and TRBJ1-2; the D is unclear. Trimming shortened V by 0 bases and J by 4 bases, and 13 bases separated the two germline ends. The germline CDR1 and CDR2 sequences are SGDLS and YYNGEE. CDR3 length: 15 residues. This chain's CDR3 is CASSVGVELTYGYTF. The CDR3 DNA reads TGTGCCAGCAGCGTAGGGGTGGAGCTCACCTATGGCTACACCTTC.